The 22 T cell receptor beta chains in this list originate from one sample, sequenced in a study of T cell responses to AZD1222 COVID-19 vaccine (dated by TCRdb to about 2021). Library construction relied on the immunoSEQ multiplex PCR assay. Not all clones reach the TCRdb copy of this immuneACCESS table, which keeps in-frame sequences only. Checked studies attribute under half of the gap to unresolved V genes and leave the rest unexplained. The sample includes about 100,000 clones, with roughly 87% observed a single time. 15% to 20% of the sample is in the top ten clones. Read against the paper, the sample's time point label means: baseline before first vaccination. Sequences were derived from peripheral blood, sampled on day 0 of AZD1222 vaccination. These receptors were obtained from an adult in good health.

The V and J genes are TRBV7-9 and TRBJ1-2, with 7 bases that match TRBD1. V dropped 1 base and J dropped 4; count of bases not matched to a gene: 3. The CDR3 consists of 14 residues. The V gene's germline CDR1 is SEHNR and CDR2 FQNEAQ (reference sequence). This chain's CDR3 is CASSLGDSFYGYTF. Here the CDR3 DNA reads TGTGCCAGCAGCTTAGGGGACAGTTTCTATGGCTACACCTTC.

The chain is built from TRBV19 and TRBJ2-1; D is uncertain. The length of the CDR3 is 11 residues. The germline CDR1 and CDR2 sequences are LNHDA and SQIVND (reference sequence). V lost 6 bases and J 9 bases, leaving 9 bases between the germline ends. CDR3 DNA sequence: TGTGCCAGTAGACGCGGTACTGAGCAGTTCTTC. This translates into CASRRGTEQFF.

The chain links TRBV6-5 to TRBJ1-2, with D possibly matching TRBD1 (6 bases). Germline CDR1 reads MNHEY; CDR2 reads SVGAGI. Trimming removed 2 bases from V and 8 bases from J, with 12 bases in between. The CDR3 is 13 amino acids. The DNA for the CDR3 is TGTGCCAGCAGTTACCGACAGGTCGGAGGCTACACCTTC. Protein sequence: CASSYRQVGGYTF.

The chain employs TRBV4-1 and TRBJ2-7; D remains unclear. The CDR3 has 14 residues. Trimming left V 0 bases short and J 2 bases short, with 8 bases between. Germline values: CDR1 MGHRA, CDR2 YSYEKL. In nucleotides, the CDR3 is TGCGCCAGCAGCCAAGAAGTAAGCGCCTACGAGCAGTACTTC. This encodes CASSQEVSAYEQYF.

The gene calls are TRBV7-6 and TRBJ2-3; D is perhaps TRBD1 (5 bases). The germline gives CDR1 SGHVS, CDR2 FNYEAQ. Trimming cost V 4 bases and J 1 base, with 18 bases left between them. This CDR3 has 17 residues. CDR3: CASSSDRLGARTDTQYF. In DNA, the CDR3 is TGTGCCAGCAGCTCGGACCGACTTGGGGCCCGCACAGATACGCAGTATTTT.

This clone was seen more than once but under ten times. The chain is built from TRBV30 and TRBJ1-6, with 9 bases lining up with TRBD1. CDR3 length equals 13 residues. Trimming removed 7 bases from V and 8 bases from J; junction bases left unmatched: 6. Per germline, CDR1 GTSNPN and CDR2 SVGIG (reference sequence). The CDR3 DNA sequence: TGTGCCTTGATGGGACAGGGCGATTCACCCCTCCACTTT. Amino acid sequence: CALMGQGDSPLHF.

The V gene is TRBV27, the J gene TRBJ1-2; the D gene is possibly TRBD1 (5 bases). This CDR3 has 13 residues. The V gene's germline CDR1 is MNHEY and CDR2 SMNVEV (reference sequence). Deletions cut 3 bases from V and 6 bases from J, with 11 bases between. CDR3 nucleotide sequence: TGTGCCAGCAGTTTTGGGGGGGTGGATGGCTACACCTTC. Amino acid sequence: CASSFGGVDGYTF.

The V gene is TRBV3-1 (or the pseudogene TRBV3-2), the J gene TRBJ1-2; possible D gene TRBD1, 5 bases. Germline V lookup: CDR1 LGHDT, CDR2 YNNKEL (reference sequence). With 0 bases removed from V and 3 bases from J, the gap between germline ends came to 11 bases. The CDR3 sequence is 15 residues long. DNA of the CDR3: TGTGCCAGCAGCCAAGACGAGGGGTCGGACTATGGCTACACCTTC. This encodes CASSQDEGSDYGYTF.

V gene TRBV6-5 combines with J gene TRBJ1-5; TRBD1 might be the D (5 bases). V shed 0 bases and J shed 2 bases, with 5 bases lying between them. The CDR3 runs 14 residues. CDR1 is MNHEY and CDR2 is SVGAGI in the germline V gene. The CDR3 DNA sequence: TGTGCCAGCAGTTACTCAGGGGGCAATCAGCCCCAGCATTTT. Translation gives CASSYSGGNQPQHF.

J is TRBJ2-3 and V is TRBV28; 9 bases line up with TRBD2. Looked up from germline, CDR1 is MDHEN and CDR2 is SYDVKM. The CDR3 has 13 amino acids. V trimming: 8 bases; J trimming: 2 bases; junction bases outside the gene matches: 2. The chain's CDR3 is CASLAGHTDTQYF. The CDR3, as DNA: TGTGCCAGCCTAGCGGGGCACACAGATACGCAGTATTTT.

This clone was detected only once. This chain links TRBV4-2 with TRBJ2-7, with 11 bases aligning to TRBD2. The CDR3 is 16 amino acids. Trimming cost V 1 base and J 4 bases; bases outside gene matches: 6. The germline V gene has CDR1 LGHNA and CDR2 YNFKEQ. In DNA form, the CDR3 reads TGTGCCAGCAGCCAAGGTGGAACTAGCGGGAGTTACGAGCAGTACTTC. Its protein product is CASSQGGTSGSYEQYF.

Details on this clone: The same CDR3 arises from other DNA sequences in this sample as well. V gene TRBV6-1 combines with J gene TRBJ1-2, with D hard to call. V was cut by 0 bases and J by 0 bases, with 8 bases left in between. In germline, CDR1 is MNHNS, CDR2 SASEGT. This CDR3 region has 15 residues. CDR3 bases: TGTGCCAGCAGTGAAGCGGGCCCAGCTAACTATGGCTACACCTTC. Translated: CASSEAGPANYGYTF.

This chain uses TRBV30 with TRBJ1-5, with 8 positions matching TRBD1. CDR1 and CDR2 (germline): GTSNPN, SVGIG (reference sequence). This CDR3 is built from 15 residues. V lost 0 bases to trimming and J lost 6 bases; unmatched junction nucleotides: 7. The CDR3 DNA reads TGTGCCTGGAGTGTCGACGACAGGGGAACTCAGCCCCAGCATTTT. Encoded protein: CAWSVDDRGTQPQHF.

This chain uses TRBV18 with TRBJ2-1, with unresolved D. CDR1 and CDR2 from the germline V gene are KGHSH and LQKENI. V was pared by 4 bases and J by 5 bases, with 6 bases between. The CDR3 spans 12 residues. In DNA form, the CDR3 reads TGTGCCAGCTCACAGACCAACAATGAGCAGTTCTTC. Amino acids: CASSQTNNEQFF.

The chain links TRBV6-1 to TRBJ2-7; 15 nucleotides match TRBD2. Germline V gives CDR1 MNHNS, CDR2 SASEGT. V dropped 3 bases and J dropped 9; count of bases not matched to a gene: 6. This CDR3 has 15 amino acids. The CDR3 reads CASSDRTSGRGAQYF. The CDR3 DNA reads TGTGCCAGCAGTGATAGGACTAGCGGGAGGGGGGCGCAGTACTTC.

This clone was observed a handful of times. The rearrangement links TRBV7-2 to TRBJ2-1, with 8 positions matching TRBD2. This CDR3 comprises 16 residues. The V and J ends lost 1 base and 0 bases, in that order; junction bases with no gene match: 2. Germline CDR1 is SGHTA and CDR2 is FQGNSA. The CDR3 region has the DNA TGTGCCAGCAGCTTAGGCGGGAGGAGCTCCTACAATGAGCAGTTCTTC. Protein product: CASSLGGRSSYNEQFF.

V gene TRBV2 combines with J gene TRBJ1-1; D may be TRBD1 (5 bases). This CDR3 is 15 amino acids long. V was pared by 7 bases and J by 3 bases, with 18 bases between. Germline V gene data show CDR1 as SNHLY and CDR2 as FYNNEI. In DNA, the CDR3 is TGTGCCAGCACCCCCCGAGGGGTAGGGGACACTGAAGCTTTCTTT. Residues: CASTPRGVGDTEAFF.

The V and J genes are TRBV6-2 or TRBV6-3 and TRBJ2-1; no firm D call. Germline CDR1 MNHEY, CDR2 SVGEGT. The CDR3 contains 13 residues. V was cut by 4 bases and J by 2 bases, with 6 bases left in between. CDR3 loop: CASSLTTYNEQFF. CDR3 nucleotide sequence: TGTGCCAGCAGTTTGACCACCTACAATGAGCAGTTCTTC.

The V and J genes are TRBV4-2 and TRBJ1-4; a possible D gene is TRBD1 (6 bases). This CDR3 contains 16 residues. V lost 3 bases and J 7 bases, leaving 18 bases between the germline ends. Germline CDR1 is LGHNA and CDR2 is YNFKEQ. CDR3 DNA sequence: TGTGCCAGCAGCCAGGATTCCGGGACACACCTTGAAAAACTGTTTTTT. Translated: CASSQDSGTHLEKLFF.

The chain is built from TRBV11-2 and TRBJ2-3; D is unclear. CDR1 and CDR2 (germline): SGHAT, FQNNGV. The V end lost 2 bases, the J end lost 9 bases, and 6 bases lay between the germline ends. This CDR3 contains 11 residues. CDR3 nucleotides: TGTGCCAGCAGCTTAATTGGCACGCAGTATTTT. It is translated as CASSLIGTQYF.

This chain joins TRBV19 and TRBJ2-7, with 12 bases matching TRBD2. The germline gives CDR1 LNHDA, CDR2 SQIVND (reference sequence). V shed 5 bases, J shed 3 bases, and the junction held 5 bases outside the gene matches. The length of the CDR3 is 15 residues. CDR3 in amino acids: CASSETSGSLYEQYF. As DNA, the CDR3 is TGTGCCAGTAGTGAGACTAGCGGGAGTCTCTACGAGCAGTACTTC.

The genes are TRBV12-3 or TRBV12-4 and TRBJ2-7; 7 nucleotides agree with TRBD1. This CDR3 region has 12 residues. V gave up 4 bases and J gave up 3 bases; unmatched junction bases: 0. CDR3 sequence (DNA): TGTGCCAGCAGTTCAGGGGGCTACGAGCAGTACTTC. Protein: CASSSGGYEQYF.